This T cell receptor beta chain was sequenced in a study of blood T cells in healthy people across ages. The germline gives CDR1 SQVTM, CDR2 ANQGSEA. The length of the CDR3 is 13 residues. V lost 6 bases, J lost 4 bases, and 3 bases stayed unmatched. This clonotype was detected only once. It was with a sample-barcoded 5' primer and a J-beta primer mix that a second PCR of roughly 7 to 12 cycles was run. A single record per CDR3 protein comes from TCRdb applying MiXCR to the 5' RACE reads. This sample has hundreds of thousands of distinct CDR3 sequences; under 45% occur once, and the top ten carry approximately 19%.

The TCR originated in a man between 60 and 75 years old in good health. The source material was blood. The rearrangement links TRBV29-1 to TRBJ2-3; 11 bases align to TRBD1. This chain's CDR3 is CSVGTGGADTQYF. The DNA of the CDR3 is TGCAGCGTGGGGACAGGGGGTGCAGATACGCAGTATTTT.